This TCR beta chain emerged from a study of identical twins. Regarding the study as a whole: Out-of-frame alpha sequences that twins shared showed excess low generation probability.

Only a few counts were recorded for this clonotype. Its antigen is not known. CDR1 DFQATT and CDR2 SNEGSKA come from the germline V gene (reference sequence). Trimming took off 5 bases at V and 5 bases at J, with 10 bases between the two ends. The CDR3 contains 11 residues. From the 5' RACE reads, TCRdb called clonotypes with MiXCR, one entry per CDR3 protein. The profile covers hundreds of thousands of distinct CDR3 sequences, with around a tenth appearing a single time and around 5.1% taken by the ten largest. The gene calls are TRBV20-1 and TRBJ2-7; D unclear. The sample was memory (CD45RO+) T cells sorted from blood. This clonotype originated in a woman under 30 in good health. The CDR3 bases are TGCAGTGCTCCAAACCTTGACGAGCAGTACTTC. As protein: CSAPNLDEQYF.